This TCR beta chain was obtained from a study of technical replicates of blood from several donors. CDR1 is SGDLS and CDR2 is YYNGEE in the germline V gene. V was trimmed by 0 bases and J by 5 bases, leaving 8 bases between them. The length of the CDR3 is 13 residues. TCRdb's copy holds only in-frame clones and misses some; the assay was immunoSEQ multiplex PCR. The sample lists around 92,000 clones, around 95% occurring once. This clone came up a few times. In the same sample, other DNA sequences code for this CDR3. Sequencing was performed on T cells isolated from PBMCs. The chain employs TRBV9 and TRBJ1-1; the D is unclear. The clonotype originates from a human donor in good health. The CDR3 region is CASSVVTGTEAFF. Here the CDR3 DNA reads TGTGCCAGCAGCGTAGTAACGGGTACTGAAGCTTTCTTT.